One sample yielded the 2 T cell receptor beta chains listed below, sequenced in a study of patients and donors after allogeneic stem cell transplantation. MiXCR was run by TCRdb on the RT-PCR reads, yielding one entry per CDR3 protein. The sample lists approximately 430,000 distinct CDR3 sequences; around 15% were seen once. Sequencing was done on a sample of blood, either unsorted or a sorted T cell fraction (not recorded which). Receptor source: a human donor who was either an allogeneic HSCT recipient or a stem cell or donor lymphocyte infusion donor (not recorded which). It is not recorded whose cells these are; they may come from a transplant donor.

This clonotype was counted between two and nine times. The genes are TRBV18 and TRBJ1-1; D not resolved. The germline V gene has CDR1 KGHSH and CDR2 LQKENI. This CDR3 has 14 residues. V shed 1 base and J shed 1 base, with 7 bases lying between them. The CDR3 protein is CASSPLQENTEAFF. The CDR3 DNA follows: TGTGCCAGCTCACCACTTCAGGAGAACACTGAAGCTTTCTTT.

The chain combines TRBV11-2 with TRBJ2-4; a weak D match, TRBD2 (6 bases). The germline V gene encodes CDR1 SGHAT and CDR2 FQNNGV. V dropped 5 bases and J dropped 0 bases, with 17 bases sitting between them. The CDR3 has 17 amino acids. In DNA form, the CDR3 reads TGTGCCAGCAGCCCGGAGGGACGGCCACTAGCCAAAAACATTCAGTACTTC. It encodes CASSPEGRPLAKNIQYF.